Following are 30 T cell receptor beta chains from one sample sequenced in a study of T-cell reconstitution after alpha-beta-depleted transplantation in children. For TCRbeta, the library was prepared with unique molecular identifiers. TCRdb fed the PCR reads into MiXCR, producing one record per CDR3 protein. The sample records more than 250,000 distinct CDR3 sequences, almost 10% being singletons. The sample consisted of PBMCs from the stem cell graft donor, taken from the stem cell graft. All receptors derive from a human donor who donated a stem cell graft to a child with SCID.

This clonotype has only a few counts. J is TRBJ1-4 and V is TRBV7-9; D uncertain. The CDR3 runs to 12 residues. V lost 4 bases, J lost 8 bases, and 8 bases lay in between. Looked up from germline, CDR1 is SEHNR and CDR2 is FQNEAQ (reference sequence). In DNA form, the CDR3 reads TGTGCCAGCAGCTCCTCATTGGAAAAACTGTTTTTT. It yields the protein CASSSSLEKLFF. The whole variable domain, filled in from reference TRBV7-9 and TRBJ1-4, reads DTGVSQNPRHKITKRGQNVTFRCDPISEHNRLYWYRQTLGQGPEFLTYFQNEAQLEKSRLLSDRFSAERPKGSFSTLEIQRTEQGDSAMYLCASSSSLEKLFFGSGTQLSVL.

This chain connects TRBV5-4 to TRBJ2-3; no definite D call. V shed 1 base and J shed 2 bases, with 8 bases lying between them. Germline values: CDR1 SGHNT, CDR2 YYREEE (reference sequence). The CDR3 has 14 residues. The CDR3 loop is CASSLWWATDTQYF. In nucleotides, the CDR3 is TGTGCCAGCAGCTTGTGGTGGGCCACAGATACGCAGTATTTT.

This rearrangement joins TRBV21-1 to TRBJ2-7; the DNA was not compared with TRBD1, the D call given in the table. TRBV21-1 is classified as a pseudogene. The CDR3 sequence is 18 residues long. The CDR3, as DNA: TGTGCCAGCAGCAATGGGGCAGGGGTTTTGGACTTTCTTCACGAGCAGTACTTC. It specifies CASSNGAGVLDFLHEQYF.

This clonotype was picked up many times. The chain is built from TRBV6-1 and TRBJ2-2; 9 nucleotides match TRBD1. The CDR3 is made up of 15 amino acids. The ends lost 5 bases at V and 0 bases at J; junction bases unmatched: 1. Germline V gene sequence: CDR1 MNHNS, CDR2 SASEGT. CDR3 coding DNA: TGTGCCAGCAGTCGGGACAGGGCGAACACCGGGGAGCTGTTTTTT. Translation: CASSRDRANTGELFF.

This rearrangement joins TRBV5-6 to TRBJ1-2; D gene uncertain. The CDR3 has 13 residues. V lost 1 base, J lost 5 bases, and 9 bases lay in between. The germline CDR1 and CDR2 sequences are SGHDT and YYEEEE. The CDR3 DNA is TGTGCCAGCAGCTTGCGTAGGAGTTATGGCTACACCTTC. This codes for CASSLRRSYGYTF.

Of note for this clonotype: Being one base from a much bigger clone, this may be a read error. The chain recombines TRBV10-3 with TRBJ2-7, with D unresolved. CDR1 and CDR2 (germline): ENHRY, SYGVKD. The CDR3 is 12 residues long. CDR3 amino acids: CAISATSYDQYF. The CDR3 bases are TGTGCCATCAGTGCCACTTCCTACGATCAGTACTTC.

To note about this clonotype: A much larger clonotype is one base distant, so this may be a read error. The rearrangement links TRBV6-5 to TRBJ2-3, with D possibly being TRBD2 (5 bases). V lost 5 bases, J lost 2 bases, and 5 bases lay in between. The V gene's germline CDR1 is MNHEY and CDR2 SVGAGI. The CDR3 covers 12 residues. As DNA, the CDR3 is TGTGCCAGCAGTGACTACACAGATACGCAGTATTTT. It yields the protein CASSDYTDTQYF.

This clonotype was detected a few times. CDR3: CATSDPGQGGGNEQFF. In DNA, the CDR3 is TGTGCCACCAGTGATCCTGGACAGGGGGGAGGGAATGAGCAGTTCTTC. The V gene is TRBV24-1, the J gene TRBJ2-1; 10 bases line up with TRBD1. This CDR3 region has 16 residues. V was clipped by 3 bases and J by 7 bases; unmatched bases: 8. Germline CDR1 is KGHDR and CDR2 is SFDVKD.

The chain employs TRBV5-5 and TRBJ2-5; perhaps TRBD2 as D (6 bases). Trimming removed 1 base from V and 4 bases from J, with 14 bases in between. In germline, CDR1 is SGHKS, CDR2 YYEKEE (reference sequence). This CDR3 contains 15 residues. The CDR3 sequence is CASSLNGGFGETQYF. In nucleotides, the CDR3 is TGTGCCAGCAGCTTGAACGGAGGGTTTGGAGAGACCCAGTACTTC. The whole variable domain, remainder taken from reference TRBV5-5 and TRBJ2-5, is DAGVTQSPTHLIKTRGQQVTLRCSPISGHKSVSWYQQVLGQGPQFIFQYYEKEERGRGNFPDRFSARQFPNYSSELNVNALLLGDSALYLCASSLNGGFGETQYFGPGTRLLVL.

In this sample, this clonotype turned up many times. The chain couples TRBV12-3 or TRBV12-4 to TRBJ2-3; D unclear. The CDR3 extends over 11 amino acids. Trimming took 3 bases from V and 6 from J, leaving 4 bases between them. In nucleotides, the CDR3 is TGTGCCAGCAGTTTTGGGGATACGCAGTATTTT. The encoded protein is CASSFGDTQYF.

The chain joins TRBV15 to TRBJ1-4; TRBD1 matches at 7 bases. CDR3 length: 13 residues. CDR1 and CDR2 from the germline V gene are LNHNV and YYDKDF (reference sequence). With 8 bases clipped from V and 11 bases from J, the junction kept 11 bases outside the gene matches. The CDR3 nucleotides are TGTGCCACCGGGACAGCGGAATGGGGGAAACTGTTTTTT. Its protein product is CATGTAEWGKLFF.

This sequence joins TRBV20-1 and TRBJ2-1; 9 bases align to TRBD2. CDR3 length: 17 residues. J was trimmed by 7 bases and V by 0 bases; bases with no gene match: 13. Per germline, CDR1 DFQATT and CDR2 SNEGSKA (reference sequence). CDR3 nucleotides: TGCAGTGCTAGAGATCGGCTGGTGGCGGGGGGGCGGAATGAGCAGTTCTTC. Translating it yields CSARDRLVAGGRNEQFF.

This clonotype was picked up many times. The chain joins TRBV27 to TRBJ1-1; 8 nucleotides line up with TRBD1. The CDR3 extends over 15 amino acids. Germline CDR1 and CDR2: MNHEY and SMNVEV (reference sequence). V was pared by 4 bases and J by 0 bases, with 4 bases of the junction left unmatched. The CDR3 DNA sequence: TGTGCCAGCAGTTCGTACAGGGGGGTGAACACTGAAGCTTTCTTT. This gives the protein CASSSYRGVNTEAFF.

The CDR3 protein is CASSPRQKLQDEQFF. CDR3 DNA: TGCGCCAGCAGCCCCAGACAGAAACTACAGGATGAGCAGTTCTTC. This chain joins TRBV5-1 and TRBJ2-1; weak D call: TRBD1 (5 bases). The CDR3 runs 15 residues. Germline V gene sequence: CDR1 SGHRS, CDR2 YFSETQ. V lost 4 bases and J 8 bases, leaving 19 bases between the germline ends.

This clonotype appeared a few times. The chain has TRBV14 and TRBJ2-3; D perhaps matches TRBD1 (6 bases). This CDR3 region has 15 residues. The germline V gene has CDR1 SGHDN and CDR2 FVKESK. V gave up 1 base and J gave up 2 bases, with 10 bases separating them. As DNA, the CDR3 is TGTGCCAGCAGCCAAGGGACAGTTTACACAGATACGCAGTATTTT. This sequence encodes CASSQGTVYTDTQYF.

The rearrangement joins TRBV7-2 to TRBJ2-2; the D is unclear. Deletions cut 5 bases from V and 5 bases from J, with 12 bases between. Germline CDR1 and CDR2: SGHTA and FQGNSA. CDR3 length: 14 residues. The CDR3 loop reads CASSPDTLTGELFF. Here the CDR3 DNA reads TGTGCCAGCAGCCCAGACACTTTAACCGGGGAGCTGTTTTTT.

This clonotype was picked up a small number of times. The J gene is TRBJ2-6, the V gene TRBV27; the match to TRBD1 covers 10 bases. Germline lookup yields CDR1 MNHEY and CDR2 SMNVEV (reference sequence). The CDR3 covers 17 residues. After removal of 5 bases from V and 1 base from J, the junction contained 5 bases not matched to a gene. The CDR3 spells CASSTGQGLSGANVLTF. DNA for the CDR3: TGTGCCAGCAGTACGGGACAGGGGTTGTCTGGGGCCAACGTCCTGACTTTC.

The table lists this clonotype with a few counts. The rearrangement joins TRBV10-2 to TRBJ2-1; no reliable D call. Germline loops: CDR1 WSHSY, CDR2 SAAADI. The CDR3 runs 12 residues. Trimming removed 2 bases from V and 8 bases from J, with 7 bases in between. CDR3 sequence reads: CASSEVGYEQFF. DNA for the CDR3: TGCGCCAGCAGTGAGGTTGGGTATGAGCAGTTCTTC.

The rearrangement uses TRBV15 and TRBJ1-5, with D possibly being TRBD1 (5 bases). Germline CDR1 reads LNHNV; CDR2 reads YYDKDF (reference sequence). The CDR3 has 15 residues. V was clipped by 8 bases and J by 0 bases, with 14 bases between them. The CDR3 DNA sequence: TGTGCCACCGGTTCAGGGTCCTTTAGCAATCAGCCCCAGCATTTT. Its protein product is CATGSGSFSNQPQHF.

In this sample, this clonotype turned up a few times. The rearrangement links TRBV5-5 to TRBJ2-7; no clear D. V shed 0 bases and J shed 3 bases, with 16 bases lying between them. The germline CDR1 and CDR2 sequences are SGHKS and YYEKEE (reference sequence). This CDR3 has 16 residues. CDR3 loop: CASSLDVRTYDYEQYF. Written as DNA, the CDR3 is TGTGCCAGCAGCTTGGATGTCCGGACCTACGACTACGAGCAGTACTTC.

This chain uses TRBV20-1 with TRBJ2-3; the D gene is possibly TRBD2 (5 bases). The germline CDR1 and CDR2 sequences are DFQATT and SNEGSKA (reference sequence). The CDR3 is made up of 14 amino acids. The V gene lost 3 bases and the J gene lost 1 base, with 11 bases spanning the gap. The CDR3 sequence is CSASIRTRTDTQYF. The CDR3 nucleotides read TGCAGTGCTAGTATCAGGACTCGCACAGATACGCAGTATTTT.

This clonotype has at least ten counts. The chain has TRBV27 and TRBJ1-2; D call uncertain. Deletions cut 2 bases from V and 4 bases from J, with 8 bases between. The CDR3 loop spans 13 amino acids. Germline CDR1 is MNHEY and CDR2 is SMNVEV (reference sequence). The CDR3, as DNA: TGTGCCAGCAGTTTAGACTACCGCTATGGCTACACCTTC. Its protein product is CASSLDYRYGYTF.

This clonotype has only a few counts. The chain employs TRBV21-1 and TRBJ1-4; the D call TRBD1 from the table was never checked on the DNA. TRBV21-1 is tagged as a pseudogene. The CDR3 is 18 residues long. CDR3 amino acids: CASSKSDSHSFLNEKLFF. In DNA, the CDR3 is TGTGCCAGCAGCAAATCAGACAGCCATTCTTTCCTTAATGAAAAACTGTTTTTT.

This clonotype was recorded many times. The chain joins TRBV6-2 or TRBV6-3 to TRBJ2-5; the D call may be TRBD1 or TRBD2 (6 bases each). Germline V gene sequence: CDR1 MNHEY, CDR2 SVGEGT. The germline V and J ends were trimmed by 2 bases and 4 bases, with 11 bases remaining between them. This CDR3 is 14 amino acids long. The CDR3 is CASSYRTGAETQYF. The CDR3 nucleotides are TGTGCCAGCAGTTACCGTACGGGGGCAGAGACCCAGTACTTC.

The chain recombines TRBV19 with TRBJ2-1; TRBD2 aligns across 7 bases. The CDR3 has 16 residues. Germline V lookup: CDR1 LNHDA, CDR2 SQIVND (reference sequence). With V trimmed by 1 base and J by 2 bases, 5 bases remained unmatched. The CDR3 region has the DNA TGTGCCAGTAGTATAGGGGCAGGGAGGGCCTACAATGAGCAGTTCTTC. This translates into CASSIGAGRAYNEQFF.

This clonotype was counted only a few times. As DNA, the CDR3 is TGTGCCACCATAGCGGGAACTAGCACAGATACGCAGTATTTT. Protein product: CATIAGTSTDTQYF. This chain links TRBV10-3 with TRBJ2-3; 8 bases map to TRBD2. CDR1 and CDR2 (germline): ENHRY, SYGVKD. CDR3 size: 14 residues. Losses at the gene ends were 10 bases for V and 0 bases for J; bases not matched to a gene: 6.

This clonotype was detected many times. The J gene is TRBJ1-1, the V gene TRBV14; D may be TRBD1 (6 bases). With 0 bases removed from V and 8 bases from J, the gap between germline ends came to 13 bases. Germline CDR1 is SGHDN and CDR2 is FVKESK. The CDR3 runs 14 residues. Here the CDR3 reads CASSQDLDSEEAFF. The CDR3 nucleotides are TGTGCCAGCAGCCAAGATTTGGACAGCGAGGAAGCTTTCTTT. The variable domain in full, with the rest retrieved from reference TRBV14 and TRBJ1-1, is EAGVTQFPSHSVIEKGQTVTLRCDPISGHDNLYWYRRVMGKEIKFLLHFVKESKQDESGMPNNRFLAERTGGTYSTLKVQPAELEDSGVYFCASSQDLDSEEAFFGQGTRLTVV.

For this clonotype: Being one base from a much bigger clone, this may be a read error. This rearrangement joins TRBV6-2 or TRBV6-3 to TRBJ2-5; the match to TRBD1 covers 7 bases. The CDR3 loop spans 12 amino acids. The V gene's germline CDR1 is MNHEY and CDR2 SVGEGT. CDR3 residues: CASNHQGETKYF. DNA for the CDR3: TGTGCCAGCAACCACCAGGGGGAGACCAAGTACTTC.

This clonotype showed up just a few times. The chain carries TRBV5-5 and TRBJ1-5, with TRBD1 identical over 9 bases. CDR3 length: 15 amino acids. Germline V CDR1 and CDR2: SGHKS, YYEKEE (reference sequence). J was trimmed by 4 bases and V by 0 bases; bases with no gene match: 2. This chain's CDR3 is CASSLAGTGNQPQHF. The CDR3 coding sequence is TGTGCCAGCAGCTTGGCTGGGACAGGGAATCAGCCCCAGCATTTT.

CDR3 coding DNA: TGTGCCACTAGGACAGGGTGGGGCACAGATACGCAGTATTTT. It encodes CATRTGWGTDTQYF. The rearrangement joins TRBV19 to TRBJ2-3, with TRBD1 matching over 8 bases. CDR1 is LNHDA, CDR2 SQIVND, per germline (reference sequence). Unmatched junction bases numbered 7, after V lost 10 bases and J lost 1 base. The CDR3 consists of 14 residues.